The subject of this entry is one TCR beta chain. What it recognizes is unknown. RNA was extracted and reverse transcribed into cDNA as the sequencing template. Method: immunoSEQ multiplex PCR; TCRdb's copy keeps in-frame clones and lacks some. The data contain around 190,000 clones, around 60% of them singletons. The source of the sample is a study of CD8+ T cells in alopecia areata. Study overall: Treated patients took oral tofacitinib at 5 to 10 mg twice daily.

Documented treatment: oral pan-JAK inhibitor, 5-10 mg twice daily. Study outcomes and limitations: Scalp clonality and expanded CD8+ clones among the top 100 fell significantly with tofacitinib.

The V end was cut by 0 bases, the J end by 8 bases, with 10 bases between. This CDR3 spans 13 amino acids. Germline assignment: CDR1 SGHVS and CDR2 FQNEAQ. The clonotype comes from a human donor with alopecia areata. Specimen: CD4+ T cells sorted from blood, collected at week 4, from a patient treated with tofacitinib. The V call is TRBV7-8, the J call TRBJ1-2; no clear D gene. CDR3 DNA: TGTGCCAGCAGCTTAGCACGCCGGGAAGGCTACACCTTC. This codes for CASSLARREGYTF.